One and the same sample provided the 8 T cell receptor beta chains below, sequenced in a study of T-cell memory formation after mild COVID-19. TCRdb passed the 5' RACE reads through MiXCR, listing each CDR3 protein once. Of roughly 170,000 distinct CDR3 sequences in the sample, around a sixth are singletons; the top ten hold roughly 3.7%. The source material was PBMCs or a T cell subset sorted from them (not recorded which). Receptor source: a man between 18 and 35 years old who had mild COVID-19 (a few samples of this study predate the infection). Cell type and time point are not known.

Only a few counts were recorded for this clonotype. J is TRBJ2-1 and V is TRBV7-9; maybe TRBD1 (5 bases). The CDR3 spans 13 residues. V shed 6 bases and J shed 8 bases, with 14 bases lying between them. CDR1 and CDR2 (germline): SEHNR, FQNEAQ (reference sequence). The CDR3 loop is CASRQANEDEQFF. In DNA form, the CDR3 reads TGTGCCAGCAGACAGGCGAATGAGGATGAGCAGTTCTTC.

This clonotype was seen more than once but under ten times. V and J are TRBV7-2 and TRBJ1-2; 10 bases are shared with TRBD1. Per germline, CDR1 SGHTA and CDR2 FQGNSA. V gave up 3 bases and J gave up 7 bases; unmatched junction bases: 5. There are 14 residues in the CDR3. The CDR3, as DNA: TGTGCCAGCAGCTTCCGACAGGGGGCAGGTGGCTACACCTTC. Translating gives CASSFRQGAGGYTF.

CDR3 in amino acids: CVTGGRGNQPQHF. In nucleotides, the CDR3 is TGTGTAACGGGGGGGCGGGGAAATCAGCCCCAGCATTTT. This rearrangement joins TRBV6-5 to TRBJ1-5; D possibly corresponds to TRBD1 (6 bases). Germline CDR1 MNHEY, CDR2 SVGAGI. CDR3 size: 13 residues.

This clonotype has just a few counts. The chain joins TRBV12-3 or TRBV12-4 to TRBJ1-2, with TRBD1 matching 7 bases. The CDR3 sequence is 14 residues long. Germline trimming cut 0 bases from V and 8 bases from J; bases unmatched to any gene: 6. DNA of the CDR3: TGTGCCAGCAGTTTAGCGTGGACAGGAAGGGGCTACACCTTC. Protein: CASSLAWTGRGYTF.

The chain combines TRBV5-5 with TRBJ1-4, with D perhaps TRBD1 (5 bases). In germline, CDR1 is SGHKS, CDR2 YYEKEE (reference sequence). The V end lost 1 base, the J end lost 10 bases, and 23 bases lay between the germline ends. This CDR3 has 17 residues. The CDR3 protein is CASSLQLKRRDPGKLFF. The DNA for the CDR3 is TGTGCCAGCAGCTTGCAATTAAAACGGCGGGACCCGGGAAAACTGTTTTTT. The full variable domain, rest sourced from reference TRBV5-5 and TRBJ1-4, is DAGVTQSPTHLIKTRGQQVTLRCSPISGHKSVSWYQQVLGQGPQFIFQYYEKEERGRGNFPDRFSARQFPNYSSELNVNALLLGDSALYLCASSLQLKRRDPGKLFFGSGTQLSVL.

This clonotype was found a few times. The V gene is TRBV29-1, the J gene TRBJ2-5, with 7 bases fitting TRBD1. The CDR3 contains 12 residues. V lost 6 bases and J lost 5; bases outside the gene matches: 6. Germline V gene lookup returns CDR1 SQVTM and CDR2 ANQGSEA. Here the CDR3 reads CSVDRVLETQYF. The CDR3 region has the DNA TGCAGCGTCGACAGGGTTTTGGAGACCCAGTACTTC.

The chain has TRBV20-1 and TRBJ2-3; possibly TRBD2 for D (5 bases). Germline loops: CDR1 DFQATT, CDR2 SNEGSKA (reference sequence). Between the trimmed V and J ends, which lost 3 bases and 7 bases, there was a span of 17 bases. The CDR3 sequence is 14 residues long. The CDR3 region has the DNA TGCAGTGCTAGCCCCCAACTAGATTCACATACGCAGTATTTT. This encodes CSASPQLDSHTQYF.

The rearrangement uses TRBV6-1 and TRBJ2-5; D tentatively fits TRBD1 or TRBD2 (5 bases each). Trimming removed 2 bases from V and 1 base from J, with 8 bases in between. The V gene's germline CDR1 is MNHNS and CDR2 SASEGT. The CDR3 runs to 14 residues. The CDR3 bases are TGTGCCAGCAGTGAATGGGGGAGCCAAGAGACCCAGTACTTC. This sequence encodes CASSEWGSQETQYF.